This TCR beta chain was documented in a study of prognosis after radiotherapy for stage I lung cancer. V was pared by 1 base and J by 5 bases, with 23 bases between. The CDR3 contains 17 residues. Germline lookup yields CDR1 DFQATT and CDR2 SNEGSKA (reference sequence). Template was genomic DNA; TCR beta CDR3 amplified in two multiplex PCR rounds. For every TRBV and TRBJ gene, a specific primer was used in first-round PCR. TCRdb called the multiplex PCR reads again in MiXCR, with one record for every CDR3 protein. The sample has fewer than 65,000 distinct CDR3 sequences; less than 35% are singletons. This clonotype was picked up a small number of times.

The clonotype was recovered from a donor older than 45 with non-small cell lung cancer. Sample: PBMCs, taken before or after stereotactic body radiation therapy (not recorded which). The rearrangement uses TRBV20-1 and TRBJ2-5; D possibly uses TRBD1 or TRBD2 (6 bases each). The CDR3 loop is CSARGAPSSGGGETQYF. The CDR3 bases are TGCAGTGCTAGAGGTGCCCCCTCAAGCGGAGGGGGGGAGACCCAGTACTTC.